This T cell receptor (beta chain) was identified during a study of shared clonotypes between healthy human individuals. Study-level background: The study used three CD4 naive, three CD4 memory, two CD8 naive and one CD8 memory plate per donor. Study conclusions and caveats: The sampled material consisted only of blood, and tissue repertoires are likely to differ. In contrast to clonotypes shared by all four donors, non-shared clonotypes had lower generation probabilities. Clonotype sharing across donors was expected to vary with sequencing depth.

Produced via immunoSEQ multiplex PCR; TCRdb's table is partial and in-frame only. The table records over 2,000,000 clones, 80% to 95% of them present only once. Per germline, CDR1 SGDLS and CDR2 YYNGEE. The CDR3 sequence is 15 residues long. Trimming took off 2 bases at V and 2 bases at J, with 10 bases between the two ends. The naive CD8 fraction comprised CD45RO-negative cells positively selected for CCR7 and excluded terminally differentiated effector memory CD45RA+ cells. On this clone: Its antigen remains unidentified.

The chain has TRBV9 and TRBJ2-2, with a possible D match to TRBD1 (6 bases). The TCR comes from a man in his late teens or twenties in good health. Some clones in this sample may be carry-over from other donors' samples. The sequenced material came from naive CD8+ T cells from PBMCs. Written as DNA, the CDR3 is TGTGCCAGCAGCGTGTGGACAGATAACACCGGGGAGCTGTTTTTT. Translating it yields CASSVWTDNTGELFF.